A selection of T cell receptor beta chains follows, all from one sample in a study of CD8+CD57+ T cells in acquired aplastic anemia. TCRdb recomputed calls from the reads with MiXCR, one row per CDR3 protein. The table has more than 200,000 distinct CDR3 sequences, over 40% seen once. The sample comprised sorted CD4+, CD8+, or CD8+CD57+ T cells (not recorded which) from PBMCs. The source is a human donor with aplastic anemia. The CDR3 runs from the conserved cysteine through the conserved F or W. The D gene is left open where the match is weak. Clone size is given for some rows only: seen once, a few or many times, or a class if the clone is expanded.

clone_size j_call cdr3_length v_call d_call cdr3_aa cdr3_nt
many TRBJ1-6 14 TRBV6-1 NA CASSEGRYNSPLHF TGTGCCAGCAGTGAAGGCAGATATAATTCACCCCTCCACTTT
many TRBJ2-1 14 TRBV20-1 TRBD1 CSANQGAAYNEQFF TGCAGTGCGAACCAGGGGGCGGCCTACAATGAGCAGTTCTTC
NA TRBJ1-2 13 TRBV25-1 NA CASSDRDTIGYTF TGTGCCAGCAGTGACAGGGATACTATCGGCTACACCTTC
many TRBJ1-2 13 TRBV6-5 TRBD1 CASRRTGEEGYTF TGTGCCAGCAGAAGGACAGGGGAGGAGGGCTACACCTTC
NA TRBJ2-6 17 TRBV7-8 NA CASSFTLQVRGANVLTF TGTGCCAGCAGTTTTACCCTTCAGGTGAGAGGGGCCAACGTCCTGACTTTC
NA TRBJ2-5 15 TRBV12-3/TRBV12-4 NA CASSFESPKSGTQYF TGTGCCAGCAGTTTTGAGAGCCCGAAGTCTGGGACCCAGTACTTC
NA TRBJ1-4 15 TRBV7-9 TRBD1 CASSLGQGLNEKLFF TGTGCCAGCAGCTTAGGACAGGGTTTGAATGAAAAACTGTTTTTT
many TRBJ1-5 13 TRBV7-8 NA CASSWGPNQPQHF TGTGCCAGCAGCTGGGGTCCCAATCAACCCCAGCATTTT
NA TRBJ1-1 13 TRBV7-8 NA CASSSRTETEAFF TGTGCCAGCAGCTCCAGGACAGAGACTGAAGCTTTCTTC
NA TRBJ1-2 13 TRBV7-9 NA CASSLVGWYGYTF TGTGCCAGCAGCTTAGTTGGGTGGTATGGCTACACCTTC
many TRBJ2-7 14 TRBV18 TRBD1 CASSPSGTAYEQYF TGTGCCAGCTCACCCTCCGGGACAGCCTACGAGCAGTACTTC
many TRBJ1-5 16 TRBV6-5 NA CASSYALPVGNQPQHF TGTGCCAGCAGTTACGCCCTACCGGTGGGCAATCAGCCCCAGCATTTT
NA TRBJ2-3 17 TRBV29-1 TRBD1 CSVERQGSPYFTDTQYF TGCAGCGTTGAACGACAGGGTAGCCCCTATTTCACAGATACGCAGTATTTT
many TRBJ1-2 14 TRBV5-6 NA CASSLPGDVYGYTF TGTGCCAGCAGCTTGCCCGGGGATGTATATGGCTACACCTTC
many TRBJ2-1 15 TRBV5-4 TRBD2 CASSTSGGAYNEQFF TGTGCCAGCAGTACGAGCGGGGGGGCGTACAATGAGCAGTTCTTC
NA TRBJ2-5 15 TRBV2 NA CATSESQGSQETQYF TGTGCCACCAGTGAGAGTCAGGGATCACAAGAGACCCAGTACTTC
many TRBJ1-2 18 TRBV20-1 NA CSARDWREELTPDYGYTF TGCAGTGCTAGAGATTGGAGGGAAGAGCTTACCCCCGACTATGGCTACACCTTC
few TRBJ1-2 14 TRBV28 NA CATRRGTPIGGYTF TGTGCCACCAGGCGGGGCACCCCTATCGGTGGCTACACCTTC
many TRBJ2-3 13 TRBV7-3 TRBD1 CASSPRGPDTQYF TGTGCCAGCAGCCCGAGGGGGCCAGATACGCAGTATTTT
once TRBJ1-4 12 TRBV7-8 NA CASSSEQGKLFF TGTGCCAGCAGCTCTGAACAGGGAAAACTGTTTTTT
NA TRBJ1-6 17 TRBV7-9 NA CASSLDPTGRLNSPLHF TGTGCCAGCAGCTTAGATCCCACAGGGCGACTCAATTCACCCCTCCACTTT
once TRBJ2-4 13 TRBV2 NA CASSDWLEDIQYF TGTGCCAGCAGCGACTGGCTAGAGGACATTCAGTACTTC
many TRBJ2-7 14 TRBV6-1 NA CASSEHGISYEQYF TGTGCCAGCAGTGAACACGGGATTTCCTACGAGCAGTACTTC
many TRBJ2-2 15 TRBV5-5 TRBD1 CASSHPGQGNGELFF TGTGCCAGCAGTCATCCGGGACAGGGGAACGGGGAGCTGTTTTTT
NA TRBJ1-2 13 TRBV9 NA CASSVEGALGYTF TGTGCCAGCAGCGTCGAAGGGGCGCTTGGCTACACCTTC
many TRBJ2-2 15 TRBV5-6 NA CASSLVDSHTGELFF TGTGCCAGCAGCTTGGTAGACAGTCACACCGGGGAGCTGTTTTTT
many TRBJ1-1 13 TRBV20-1 TRBD1 CSARRTGINEAFF TGCAGTGCCCGAAGGACAGGGATAAATGAAGCTTTCTTT
NA TRBJ1-6 16 TRBV7-2 TRBD1 CASSPGTGGWDSPLHF TGTGCCAGCAGCCCCGGGACAGGGGGCTGGGATTCACCCCTCCACTTT
few TRBJ2-1 16 TRBV3-1 TRBD2 CASSLRGGPKYNEQFF TGTGCCAGCAGCCTCCGCGGGGGACCAAAGTACAATGAGCAGTTCTTC
once TRBJ1-2 12 TRBV7-9 NA CASSSWGDGYTF TGTGCCAGCAGCTCTTGGGGAGATGGCTACACCTTC
NA TRBJ2-7 14 TRBV18 NA CASSPPGDSYEQYF TGTGCCAGCTCACCACCGGGAGACTCCTACGAGCAGTACTTC
NA TRBJ1-3 15 TRBV3-1 NA CASSQDITPQRTIYF TGTGCCAGCAGCCAAGATATTACGCCCCAACGGACCATATATTTT
NA TRBJ1-5 12 TRBV19 NA CAARGYNQPQHF TGTGCCGCTAGGGGGTATAATCAGCCCCAGCATTTT
few TRBJ1-2 13 TRBV29-1 TRBD1 CSVQGQPNYGYTF TGCAGCGTCCAGGGACAGCCTAACTATGGCTACACCTTC
NA TRBJ1-1 14 TRBV18 NA CASSPAQEGTEAFF TGTGCCAGCTCCCCAGCGCAGGAAGGCACTGAAGCTTTCTTT